This paragraph covers one T cell receptor beta chain sequence. Its cognate antigen is unknown. J was trimmed by 15 bases and V by 8 bases; bases with no gene match: 13. Per the germline V gene, CDR1 is LNHDA and CDR2 is SQIVND (reference sequence). This CDR3 has 12 amino acids. The data originate from a study of T cells in localized non-small cell lung cancer. General study results and limits: Adjacent lung was found to contain a median approximately 52 of the top 100 tumor clones. Sequencing involved a lone tumor region, leaving heterogeneity possible.

The method was immunoSEQ multiplex PCR; TCRdb's version includes in-frame clones alone and lacks a portion of them. Among about 60,000 clones listed, 85% to 90% were seen once. This TCR was sampled from a woman aged 40-75 years with stage I lung adenocarcinoma. The chain uses TRBV19 and TRBJ2-4, with 7 bases aligning to TRBD1. Sequenced here: peripheral blood, sampled before any cancer treatment. The CDR3: CASSPTTDRRYF. The CDR3 region has the DNA TGTGCCAGTTCGCCCACGACGGACAGGCGGTACTTC.